A selection of T cell receptor beta chains follows, all from one sample in a study of blood T cell repertoires in COVID-19. The repertoire was sequenced with immunoSEQ multiplex PCR; TCRdb's copy has only in-frame clones and lacks some. The repertoire holds about 350,000 clones, with less than 90% as singletons. Sequences were obtained from PBMCs or T cells enriched from blood (not recorded which). Receptor source: a woman aged 25 to 39 who had recovered from COVID-19. CDR3s include the opening cysteine and the closing phenylalanine or tryptophan. Each record gives: D gene, clone size, J gene, V gene, CDR3 DNA, CDR3 protein. The D gene is left open where the match is weak. Clone size appears in some rows only: once, few, many, or a class for an expanded clone.

D gene: -; clone size: -; J gene: TRBJ1-3; V gene: TRBV14; CDR3 DNA: TGTGCCAGCAGCCAAGGGGCAGGCTCTGGAAACACCATATATTTT; CDR3 protein: CASSQGAGSGNTIYF
D gene: -; clone size: -; J gene: TRBJ1-1; V gene: TRBV4-3; CDR3 DNA: TGCGCCAGCAGCCAAGATCTGGCAGGGAAGCATTTGAACACTGAAGCTTTCTTT; CDR3 protein: CASSQDLAGKHLNTEAFF
D gene: TRBD1; clone size: -; J gene: TRBJ2-2; V gene: TRBV6-1; CDR3 DNA: TGTGCCAGCAGTGATAGGGACAGGGGGCGCACCGGGGAGCTGTTTTTT; CDR3 protein: CASSDRDRGRTGELFF
D gene: -; clone size: -; J gene: TRBJ1-1; V gene: TRBV3-1/TRBV3-2; CDR3 DNA: TGTGCCAGCAGCCAGCCAGGTATGAACACTGAAGCTTTCTTT; CDR3 protein: CASSQPGMNTEAFF
D gene: TRBD1; clone size: -; J gene: TRBJ1-5; V gene: TRBV4-1; CDR3 DNA: TGCGCCAGCAGCTGGGGGGGACAGGGCAATCAGCCCCAGCATTTT; CDR3 protein: CASSWGGQGNQPQHF
D gene: -; clone size: -; J gene: TRBJ2-5; V gene: TRBV7-2; CDR3 DNA: TGTGCCAGCAGCCCACTAGTCGCGGGGGCTAACCAAGAGACCCAGTACTTC; CDR3 protein: CASSPLVAGANQETQYF
D gene: -; clone size: -; J gene: TRBJ2-7; V gene: TRBV3-1/TRBV3-2; CDR3 DNA: TGTGCCAGCAGCCGTGGCAGGGCAGCCTACGAGCAGTACTTC; CDR3 protein: CASSRGRAAYEQYF
D gene: -; clone size: -; J gene: TRBJ1-3; V gene: TRBV7-8; CDR3 DNA: TGTGCCAGCAGCACCCAGTTCACACAGAGCTCTGGAAACACCATATATTTT; CDR3 protein: CASSTQFTQSSGNTIYF
D gene: -; clone size: -; J gene: TRBJ2-7; V gene: TRBV5-1; CDR3 DNA: TGCGCCAGCAGCTTGGGGGGCAGTATCTCCTACGAGCAGTACTTC; CDR3 protein: CASSLGGSISYEQYF
D gene: -; clone size: -; J gene: TRBJ1-5; V gene: TRBV7-2; CDR3 DNA: TGTGCCAGCAGCCCCCGGGGAGGGGGACAGCCCCAGCATTTT; CDR3 protein: CASSPRGGGQPQHF
D gene: TRBD2; clone size: few; J gene: TRBJ2-5; V gene: TRBV29-1; CDR3 DNA: TGCAGCGTGGCACGGGCTAGCGGGGGGGCCCGTGAGACCCAGTACTTC; CDR3 protein: CSVARASGGARETQYF
D gene: TRBD2; clone size: once; J gene: TRBJ2-1; V gene: TRBV3-1/TRBV3-2; CDR3 DNA: TGTGCCAGCAGCAAAAGATCTAGTCGGGGGGACCACGGGCAGTTCTTC; CDR3 protein: CASSKRSSRGDHGQFF
D gene: TRBD1; clone size: -; J gene: TRBJ2-7; V gene: TRBV4-1; CDR3 DNA: TGCGCCAGCAGCCAAGGGGACAGGGGCATTTACGAGCAGTACTTC; CDR3 protein: CASSQGDRGIYEQYF
D gene: TRBD1; clone size: -; J gene: TRBJ2-5; V gene: TRBV24-1; CDR3 DNA: TGTGCCACTGCGGGACAGGGCGTAGAGACCCAGTACTTC; CDR3 protein: CATAGQGVETQYF
D gene: -; clone size: once; J gene: TRBJ1-1; V gene: TRBV10-1; CDR3 DNA: TGCGCCAGCGCAAGACAGGTGAACACTGAAGCTTTCTTT; CDR3 protein: CASARQVNTEAFF
D gene: TRBD1; clone size: -; J gene: TRBJ1-6; V gene: TRBV7-9; CDR3 DNA: TGTGCCAGCAGCTCCCGCCCCCAGGGGGCCAGTTCACCCCTCCACTTT; CDR3 protein: CASSSRPQGASSPLHF
D gene: -; clone size: -; J gene: TRBJ2-1; V gene: TRBV3-1/TRBV3-2; CDR3 DNA: TGTGCCAGCAGCCAAGATCTACGGTCCAGGAACCCCTACAATGAGCAGTTCTTC; CDR3 protein: CASSQDLRSRNPYNEQFF
D gene: -; clone size: -; J gene: TRBJ1-4; V gene: TRBV2; CDR3 DNA: TGTGCCAGCAGCGGGACTTGGACTAATGAAAAACTGTTTTTT; CDR3 protein: CASSGTWTNEKLFF
D gene: -; clone size: -; J gene: TRBJ1-6; V gene: TRBV11-2; CDR3 DNA: TGTGCCAGCAGCTTGACAGCCTCCTATAATTCACCCCTCCACTTT; CDR3 protein: CASSLTASYNSPLHF
D gene: -; clone size: once; J gene: TRBJ1-1; V gene: TRBV5-1; CDR3 DNA: TGCGCCAGCAGCTTGGTCATCGGGGACACTGAAGCTTTCTTT; CDR3 protein: CASSLVIGDTEAFF
D gene: -; clone size: -; J gene: TRBJ1-3; V gene: TRBV19; CDR3 DNA: TGTGCCAGCGCTCAGGGTAGGGGAAACACCATATATTTT; CDR3 protein: CASAQGRGNTIYF
D gene: -; clone size: -; J gene: TRBJ1-1; V gene: TRBV2; CDR3 DNA: TGTGCCACCTCGTACGAGAGGCTATTTATGAACACTGAAGCTTTCTTT; CDR3 protein: CATSYERLFMNTEAFF
D gene: -; clone size: -; J gene: TRBJ1-2; V gene: TRBV28; CDR3 DNA: TGTGCCAGCAGCCCCGGGGTGAGTTGGTATGGCTACACCTTC; CDR3 protein: CASSPGVSWYGYTF
D gene: TRBD1; clone size: -; J gene: TRBJ1-4; V gene: TRBV3-1/TRBV3-2; CDR3 DNA: TGTGCCAGCAGCCCACAGACAGGGGATCGTGAAAAACTGTTTTTT; CDR3 protein: CASSPQTGDREKLFF
D gene: TRBD2; clone size: -; J gene: TRBJ2-1; V gene: TRBV2; CDR3 DNA: TGTGCCAGCACCAGAAGAGGACTAGCGGGGGGTGATTACAATGAGCAGTTCTTC; CDR3 protein: CASTRRGLAGGDYNEQFF
D gene: -; clone size: -; J gene: TRBJ2-2; V gene: TRBV7-9; CDR3 DNA: TGTGCCAGCAGCTCTGTCCGGAACACCGGGGAGCTGTTTTTT; CDR3 protein: CASSSVRNTGELFF
D gene: TRBD1; clone size: -; J gene: TRBJ1-1; V gene: TRBV25-1; CDR3 DNA: TGTGCCAGCAGTGAATCCAGGGGGCTAGGGACTGAAGCTTTCTTT; CDR3 protein: CASSESRGLGTEAFF
D gene: TRBD1; clone size: -; J gene: TRBJ1-6; V gene: TRBV7-2; CDR3 DNA: TGTGCCAGCAGCTTAGAGGACAGGGCAAATTCACCCCTCCACTTT; CDR3 protein: CASSLEDRANSPLHF
D gene: -; clone size: -; J gene: TRBJ2-7; V gene: TRBV28; CDR3 DNA: TGTGCCAGCAGTTTCCTCCGCTACGAGCAGTACTTC; CDR3 protein: CASSFLRYEQYF
D gene: -; clone size: -; J gene: TRBJ1-2; V gene: TRBV10-3; CDR3 DNA: TGTGCCATCAGGAGGGCCCCGACGACCTATGGCTACACCTTC; CDR3 protein: CAIRRAPTTYGYTF
D gene: TRBD1; clone size: -; J gene: TRBJ2-7; V gene: TRBV5-1; CDR3 DNA: TGCGCCAGCAGCACCTGGACAGGGACCTTCTACGAGCAGTACTTC; CDR3 protein: CASSTWTGTFYEQYF
D gene: -; clone size: -; J gene: TRBJ1-5; V gene: TRBV2; CDR3 DNA: TGTGCCAGCAGCGGAGACAGCGGGGTCAATCAGCCCCAGCATTTT; CDR3 protein: CASSGDSGVNQPQHF
D gene: TRBD1; clone size: -; J gene: TRBJ2-4; V gene: TRBV5-1; CDR3 DNA: TGCGCCAGCAGCCAGGGACAGACAAGACAAAACATTCAGTACTTC; CDR3 protein: CASSQGQTRQNIQYF
D gene: -; clone size: -; J gene: TRBJ1-1; V gene: TRBV7-8; CDR3 DNA: TGTGCCAGCAGCTTTATATACACTGAAGCTTTCTTT; CDR3 protein: CASSFIYTEAFF
D gene: TRBD2; clone size: -; J gene: TRBJ2-1; V gene: TRBV11-2; CDR3 DNA: TGTGCCAGCAGCACGGGGACTAGCGGGGGGGCTTACAATGAGCAGTTCTTC; CDR3 protein: CASSTGTSGGAYNEQFF